A selection of T cell receptor beta chains follows, all from one sample in a study of T cell responses to AZD1222 COVID-19 vaccine. TCRdb's table, derived via immunoSEQ multiplex PCR, lists solely in-frame clones and lacks some. The sample records approximately 150,000 clones, about nine tenths being singletons. The material sequenced was peripheral blood, taken 28 days after the second dose of the MenACWY control vaccine. Source of these receptors: an adult who received the MenACWY meningococcal vaccine as a control. Each CDR3 is given with its conserved first and last residue. A D gene is named only where the DNA matches it firmly. The size of a clone is reported for some rows only, either as once, few or many, or as a class for expanded clones.

d_call | clone_size | j_call | v_call | cdr3_aa | cdr3_nt
TRBD1 | . | TRBJ2-1 | TRBV5-1 | CASSGGQVGHNEQFF | TGCGCCAGCTCCGGTGGACAGGTAGGACACAATGAGCAGTTCTTC
TRBD2 | . | TRBJ2-7 | TRBV19 | CASSTPWGTSGRARGYEQYF | TGTGCCAGTAGTACCCCCTGGGGGACTAGCGGGAGGGCCAGAGGCTACGAGCAGTACTTC
TRBD1 | . | TRBJ2-2 | TRBV28 | CGSGTATNTGELFF | TGTGGTTCCGGGACAGCGACTAACACCGGGGAGCTGTTTTTT
. | . | TRBJ2-7 | TRBV6-5 | CASSDRSYEQYF | TGTGCCAGCAGCGACCGATCCTACGAGCAGTACTTC
. | once | TRBJ2-7 | TRBV19 | CASSGRSPYEQYF | TGTGCCAGTAGTGGACGGTCTCCCTACGAGCAGTACTTC
. | once | TRBJ1-3 | TRBV7-2 | CASSLAESSGNTIYF | TGTGCCAGCAGCTTAGCGGAGAGCTCTGGAAACACCATATATTTT
. | . | TRBJ1-1 | TRBV6-5 | CASMIRWDTEAFF | TGTGCCAGCATGATAAGGTGGGACACTGAAGCTTTCTTT
TRBD2 | . | TRBJ2-1 | TRBV27 | CASRPGGQNHNEQFF | TGTGCCAGCAGACCGGGGGGTCAGAACCACAATGAGCAGTTCTTC
TRBD1 | . | TRBJ2-7 | TRBV2 | CASGGQGYEQYF | TGTGCCAGCGGGGGACAGGGCTACGAGCAGTACTTC
TRBD1 | . | TRBJ1-4 | TRBV28 | CASSRPPGQGSTNEKLFF | TGTGCCAGCAGTCGTCCCCCGGGACAGGGGTCAACTAATGAAAAACTGTTTTTT
TRBD1 | . | TRBJ1-5 | TRBV19 | CASSSNRGPEDQPQHF | TGTGCCAGTAGTTCTAATAGGGGGCCGGAGGATCAGCCCCAGCATTTT
. | . | TRBJ2-5 | TRBV5-4 | CASSPRVGSQYF | TGTGCCAGCAGCCCACGGGTGGGGTCCCAGTACTTC
TRBD2 | once | TRBJ2-7 | TRBV9 | CASSNGTSGAPFSYEQYF | TGTGCCAGCAGCAATGGGACTAGCGGGGCTCCCTTTTCCTACGAGCAGTACTTC
. | . | TRBJ1-1 | TRBV30 | CAWSVEGSGTEAFF | TGTGCCTGGAGTGTAGAGGGGTCGGGGACTGAAGCTTTCTTT